This is a list of T cell receptor beta chains from one sample in a study of cytomegalovirus exposure and HLA in healthy donors. Assay: immunoSEQ multiplex PCR; the TCRdb copy retains only in-frame clones and omits some. The data show roughly 80,000 clones, with around 60% seen just once and 5% to 6% held by the top ten. The sequencing sample was made of PBMCs. The receptors derive from a man between 25 and 39 years old in good health and CMV-seropositive. The CDR3 runs from the conserved cysteine through the conserved F or W. The D gene is left open where the match is weak. For some rows the clone size is stated as once, few or many, or as a class when expanded; others skip it.

>TRBD1|-|TRBV11-1|TRBJ2-1
TGTGCCAGCGGACGTTCTACCGGGACAGGGCCCAGGAATGAGCAGTTCTTC
CASGRSTGTGPRNEQFF
>-|-|TRBV28|TRBJ2-3
TGTGCCAGCAGTCCGCGGCTAGGGGCTCTAGGCACAGATACGCAGTATTTT
CASSPRLGALGTDTQYF
>-|-|TRBV28|TRBJ2-7
TGTGCCAGCAGTTTGAGGGGGCTAGCGGGTGGAAGATCATACGAGCAGTACTTC
CASSLRGLAGGRSYEQYF
>TRBD2|few|TRBV7-2|TRBJ2-5
TGTGCCAGCAGCGGCCAAAAGGGAGGGTGGACCCAGTACTTC
CASSGQKGGWTQYF
>TRBD1|-|TRBV5-1|TRBJ2-6
TGCGCCAGCCTAGGGGGCGGCGGGGCCAACGTCCTGACTTTC
CASLGGGGANVLTF
>TRBD1|once|TRBV11-3|TRBJ1-2
TGTGCCAGCAGCCCACCGGACAGGGTAGGGGGTGGCTACACCTTC
CASSPPDRVGGGYTF
>TRBD1|-|TRBV12-5|TRBJ2-2
TGTGCTAGTGGTGACAGGGGCAGTTATCCCGGGGAGCTGTTTTTT
CASGDRGSYPGELFF
>-|few|TRBV9|TRBJ1-4
TGTGCCAGCAGCGTAGAGGGGCGGCTAAATGAAAAACTGTTTTTT
CASSVEGRLNEKLFF
>TRBD1|-|TRBV5-1|TRBJ1-3
TGCGCCAGCAGCTTGGGGGACAGGGGATCTGGAAACACCATATATTTT
CASSLGDRGSGNTIYF
>TRBD2|-|TRBV4-2|TRBJ2-3
TGTGCCAGCAGCCAGTTAACTAGCGGGGGGCCAGATACGCAGTATTTT
CASSQLTSGGPDTQYF
>-|once|TRBV5-1|TRBJ2-3
TGCGCCAGCAGCTTGGCAGCGTCTAGCACAGATACGCAGTATTTT
CASSLAASSTDTQYF
>TRBD1|-|TRBV5-1|TRBJ2-7
TGCGCCAGCAGTTGGGACAGGGGGAACTACGAGCAGTACTTC
CASSWDRGNYEQYF
>-|few|TRBV5-6|TRBJ2-2
TGTGCCAGCAGCTTGATGACATCAGCCGGGGAGCTGTTTTTT
CASSLMTSAGELFF
>-|-|TRBV28|TRBJ2-3
TGTGCCAGCAGTTTAGACACGCGAGATACGCAGTATTTT
CASSLDTRDTQYF
>-|-|TRBV29-1|TRBJ2-3
TGCAGCGTCCAAACTAGCACAGATACGCAGTATTTT
CSVQTSTDTQYF
>-|-|TRBV5-6|TRBJ2-3
TGTGCCAGCAGCACCGAAACAGGTTTACCCACAGATACGCAGTATTTT
CASSTETGLPTDTQYF
>TRBD2|-|TRBV30|TRBJ2-1
TGTGCCTGGAGTGTTACCATCACTAGCGGGGGTGTGAATGAGCAGTTCTTC
CAWSVTITSGGVNEQFF
>TRBD1|once|TRBV11-3|TRBJ1-2
TGTGCCAGCAGCTTATCCGACAGGGGGATTGGCTACACCTTC
CASSLSDRGIGYTF
>-|-|TRBV6-1|TRBJ2-5
TGTGCCAGCACCCCTAGCCGTGGCTCGATAGAGACCCAGTACTTC
CASTPSRGSIETQYF
>-|few|TRBV30|TRBJ2-5
TGTGCCTGGAGGGAGGTTGGGGAGACCCAGTACTTC
CAWREVGETQYF
>-|-|TRBV2|TRBJ2-5
TGTGCCAGCAATAGGCAGGCCAGCGAGACCCAGTACTTC
CASNRQASETQYF
>TRBD1|few|TRBV4-1|TRBJ2-3
TGCGCCAGCAGCCAAGAGGGGACAGGGGCAGATACGCAGTATTTT
CASSQEGTGADTQYF
>-|-|TRBV21-1|TRBJ2-7
TGTGCCAGCAGCAAAGTGGGGCTCGGGGGGAACTCCTACGAGCAGTACTTC
CASSKVGLGGNSYEQYF
>-|-|TRBV11-1|TRBJ2-5
TGTGCCAGCAGCTTAGGGCAGAAAGAGACCCAGTACTTC
CASSLGQKETQYF
>-|-|TRBV7-2|TRBJ2-3
TGTGCCAGCAGCTCAGCAGATACGCAGTATTTT
CASSSADTQYF
>-|-|TRBV7-2|TRBJ2-6
TGTGCCAGCAACAACCCCCGGGGGGCAACCTCTGGGGCCAACGTCCTGACTTTC
CASNNPRGATSGANVLTF
>-|-|TRBV5-4|TRBJ1-2
TGTGCCAGCAGCCTAGCGGGACAATCCTTACACACCTTC
CASSLAGQSLHTF
>-|-|TRBV4-1|TRBJ2-3
TGCGCCAGCAGCCAAGATTGGACTCCCCCGGGACAAACGTATACTAGCACAGATACGCAGTATTTT
CASSQDWTPPGQTYTSTDTQYF
>TRBD2|few|TRBV7-3|TRBJ2-1
TGTGCCAGCAGCTCCCTAGGACTAGCGGGAGGGACGTACAATGAGCAGTTCTTC
CASSSLGLAGGTYNEQFF
>-|-|TRBV7-9|TRBJ2-1
TGTGCCAGCAGCTTAGCGGGGCCTCACAATGAGCAGTTCTTC
CASSLAGPHNEQFF
>-|-|TRBV11-2|TRBJ2-1
TGTGCCAGCAGCTTACGACAGGGGAGGGGCAATGAGCAGTTCTTC
CASSLRQGRGNEQFF
>-|once|TRBV7-2|TRBJ2-1
TGTGCCTCGGGTATTCACAATGAGCAGTTCTTC
CASGIHNEQFF
>-|once|TRBV6-5|TRBJ2-3
TGTGCCAGCAGTTACTCGATCCGCCTGGGGGGAGATACGCAGTATTTT
CASSYSIRLGGDTQYF
>-|-|TRBV6-4|TRBJ1-1
TGTGCCAGCAGTTTTGCGGGGGGAACTGAAGCTTTCTTT
CASSFAGGTEAFF
>-|few|TRBV7-9|TRBJ2-1
TGTGCCAGCAGCTTCCGAGACACCAGCTCCTACAATGAGCAGTTCTTC
CASSFRDTSSYNEQFF
>-|-|TRBV2|TRBJ2-5
TGTGCCACCAGAGACAACCAAGAGACCCAGTACTTC
CATRDNQETQYF
>-|-|TRBV6-1|TRBJ1-5
TGTGCCAGCAGTGAAGAGGGACTTCCCAATCAGCCCCAGCATTTT
CASSEEGLPNQPQHF
>-|-|TRBV5-1|TRBJ1-1
TGCGCCAGCAGCCCACGGTCTCCCACTGAAGCTTTCTTT
CASSPRSPTEAFF
>TRBD1|-|TRBV28|TRBJ1-2
TGTGCCAGCAGGTTCAGCGGGACAGGGGGCAGAGGCTACACCTTC
CASRFSGTGGRGYTF
>TRBD1|-|TRBV7-3|TRBJ1-5
TGTGCCAGCAGCTTTGGGACAGTAGGAAGCCAGCCCCAGCATTTT
CASSFGTVGSQPQHF
>TRBD2|-|TRBV27|TRBJ2-2
TGTGCCAGCAGCGCGGCGGGACTAGTGGGCGGGGAGCTGTTTTTT
CASSAAGLVGGELFF
>TRBD1|-|TRBV28|TRBJ1-5
TGTGCCAGCAGCCGGGACAGGGAATTCAATCAGCCCCAGCATTTT
CASSRDREFNQPQHF
>-|once|TRBV27|TRBJ2-6
TGTGCCAGCAGTTCCTCCTCTGGGGCCAACGTCCTGACTTTC
CASSSSSGANVLTF
>-|-|TRBV10-3|TRBJ2-3
TGTGCCATCAGTGACCCCGCGGGGACAGATACGCAGTATTTT
CAISDPAGTDTQYF
>-|few|TRBV30|TRBJ1-4
TGTGCCTGGAGTGTAGGAGCGACTGAAAAACTGTTTTTT
CAWSVGATEKLFF
>-|-|TRBV7-9|TRBJ1-1
TGTGCCAGCAGCTTCGTCCTCGGGAACACTGAAGCTTTCTTT
CASSFVLGNTEAFF
>-|few|TRBV27|TRBJ1-3
TGTGCCAGCAGACAGGGCCGGGCTGGAAACACCATATATTTT
CASRQGRAGNTIYF
>TRBD1|-|TRBV4-1|TRBJ2-7
TGCGCCAGCAGCCAACGCCCCGGGACAGGGAACGAGCAGTACTTC
CASSQRPGTGNEQYF
>TRBD2|-|TRBV7-9|TRBJ2-7
TGTGCCAGCAGCCGCGGGACTAGCGGGGCCTACGAGCAGTACTTC
CASSRGTSGAYEQYF
>-|-|TRBV21-1|TRBJ1-1
TGTGCCAGCAGCAAAGGTACTCTCCTGAACACTGAAGCTTTCTTT
CASSKGTLLNTEAFF
>-|-|TRBV30|TRBJ1-2
TGTGCCTGGAGTCTGTCTGTCTATGGCTACACCTTC
CAWSLSVYGYTF